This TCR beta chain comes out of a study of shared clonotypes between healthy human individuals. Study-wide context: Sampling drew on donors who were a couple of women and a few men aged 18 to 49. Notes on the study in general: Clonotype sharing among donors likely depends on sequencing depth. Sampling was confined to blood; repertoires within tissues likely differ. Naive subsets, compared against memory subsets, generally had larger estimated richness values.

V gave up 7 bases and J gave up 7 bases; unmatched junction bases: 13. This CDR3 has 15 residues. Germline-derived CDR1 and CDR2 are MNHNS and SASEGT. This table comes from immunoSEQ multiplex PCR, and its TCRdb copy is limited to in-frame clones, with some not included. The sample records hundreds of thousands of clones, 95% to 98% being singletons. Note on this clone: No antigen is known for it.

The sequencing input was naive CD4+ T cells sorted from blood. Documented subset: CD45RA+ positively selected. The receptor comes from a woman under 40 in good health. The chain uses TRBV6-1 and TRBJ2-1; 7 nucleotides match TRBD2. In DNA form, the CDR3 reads TGTGCCAGCAAAATTGGGGAGGGGTTTACGAATGAGCAGTTCTTC. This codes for CASKIGEGFTNEQFF.